The clone carrying this T cell receptor (beta chain) was recorded once. Participants spanned ages about 18 to 90 years and resided in roughly 22 US areas. The sample originates from a study of blood T cell repertoires in COVID-19. Study processing details: Nucleated cell counts were estimated from reference gene primer amplification. Assay used: immunoSEQ multiplex PCR; TCRdb lists only in-frame clones, some missing. V and J calls and clone size come straight from that table; D and trimming were deduced from the DNA. The sample includes 250,000 or so clones, roughly 86% of them seen just once. V gave up 3 bases and J gave up 3 bases; unmatched junction bases: 9. The germline gives CDR1 SGHTA, CDR2 FQGNSA. This CDR3 is 16 amino acids long.

V is TRBV7-2 and J is TRBJ2-3, with 7 bases identical to TRBD1. This TCR was recovered from a woman between 50 and 59 years old who had recovered from COVID-19. Source material: PBMCs or T cells enriched from blood (not recorded which). DNA of the CDR3: TGTGCCAGCAGCTTCCGGACAGGCTCCCCTACAGATACGCAGTATTTT. It yields the protein CASSFRTGSPTDTQYF.